The next 10 T cell receptor beta chains were all read from a single sample in a study of blood T cell repertoires in COVID-19. Here immunoSEQ multiplex PCR was the method, and the copy in TCRdb shows in-frame clones only, minus some. This sample has roughly 74,000 clones, with 85% to 90% found just once. Sequencing was done on a sample of PBMCs or T cells enriched from blood (not recorded which). All receptors derive from a woman aged 50 to 60 with acute COVID-19.

The chain joins TRBV12-3 or TRBV12-4 to TRBJ2-7, with D possibly TRBD1 on 6 matching bases. CDR3 length: 13 amino acids. V was pared by 4 bases and J by 12 bases, with 19 bases between. CDR3 loop: CASSSDAWTARYF. CDR3 nucleotide sequence: TGTGCCAGCAGTTCCGATGCCTGGACAGCTCGGTACTTC.

The CDR3 loop is CASSLTSGSVNEQYF. The CDR3 region has the DNA TGTGCCAGCAGTTTAACTAGCGGGAGTGTCAACGAGCAGTACTTC. The chain combines TRBV27 with TRBJ2-7; 11 bases match TRBD2. The J segment lost 5 bases and the V segment lost 2 bases, leaving 5 bases of the junction unmatched. Germline V gives CDR1 MNHEY, CDR2 SMNVEV (reference sequence). CDR3 size: 15 residues.

The V call is TRBV9, the J call TRBJ1-3; TRBD1 is a possible D gene (5 bases). The CDR3 is 17 residues long. Looked up from germline, CDR1 is SGDLS and CDR2 is YYNGEE. Trimming shortened V by 4 bases and J by 0 bases, and 17 bases separated the two germline ends. The DNA of the CDR3 is TGTGCCAGCAGCCCACGGGGGGGAGGACACTCTGGAAACACCATATATTTT. It codes for CASSPRGGGHSGNTIYF.

The genes are TRBV6-1 and TRBJ2-2, with a weak D call TRBD2 (6 bases). V lost 2 bases and J 7 bases, leaving 11 bases between the germline ends. The CDR3 extends over 14 amino acids. In germline, CDR1 is MNHNS, CDR2 SASEGT. In DNA form, the CDR3 reads TGTGCCAGCAGTGAACCATCGGAGGGCGGGGAGCTGTTTTTT. It translates to CASSEPSEGGELFF.

The chain recombines TRBV6-5 with TRBJ1-6; D gene uncertain. With 4 bases removed from V and 9 bases from J, the gap between germline ends came to 7 bases. CDR1 is MNHEY, CDR2 SVGAGI, per germline. CDR3 size: 12 residues. Here the CDR3 reads CASSSRGSPLHF. The CDR3 DNA is TGTGCCAGCAGTTCCAGAGGTTCACCCCTCCACTTT.

The chain combines TRBV6-5 with TRBJ1-1, with 8 positions matching TRBD1. V dropped 5 bases and J dropped 5; count of bases not matched to a gene: 7. The CDR3 contains 14 residues. In germline, CDR1 is MNHEY, CDR2 SVGAGI. The CDR3 bases are TGTGCCAGCAGTCAGGCCAGGGGGCGTACTGAAGCTTTCTTT. This gives the protein CASSQARGRTEAFF.

This clone was seen just once. The CDR3: CASSLRGTADTQYF. The CDR3 nucleotides read TGTGCCAGCAGCCTCAGAGGCACTGCAGATACGCAGTATTTT. The chain links TRBV3-1 (or the pseudogene TRBV3-2) to TRBJ2-3; D is unclear. This CDR3 comprises 14 residues. The V end was cut by 4 bases, the J end by 4 bases, with 12 bases between. Germline lookup yields CDR1 LGHDT and CDR2 YNNKEL (reference sequence).

The V and J genes are TRBV7-9 and TRBJ1-1; 10 bases line up with TRBD1. V was clipped by 0 bases and J by 10 bases; unmatched bases: 5. The CDR3 is made up of 14 amino acids. Germline V lookup: CDR1 SEHNR, CDR2 FQNEAQ (reference sequence). The CDR3 region has the DNA TGTGCCAGCAGCTTAGCAGGACAGGGGGTTGGAGCTTTCTTT. Protein product: CASSLAGQGVGAFF.

This clone was found once. The chain recombines TRBV2 with TRBJ1-1, with a weak D call TRBD1 (6 bases). V was trimmed by 5 bases and J by 1 base, leaving 17 bases between them. The CDR3 runs to 16 residues. Germline assignment: CDR1 SNHLY and CDR2 FYNNEI. The CDR3 region has the DNA TGTGCCAGCAGTTTGGGAGGGGGGACCTCGAACACTGAAGCTTTCTTT. Its translation is CASSLGGGTSNTEAFF. The complete variable domain, with remaining parts taken from reference TRBV2 and TRBJ1-1, reads EPEVTQTPSHQVTQMGQEVILRCVPISNHLYFYWYRQILGQKVEFLVSFYNNEISEKSEIFDDQFSVERPDGSNFTLKIRSTKLEDSAMYFCASSLGGGTSNTEAFFGQGTRLTVV.

The rearrangement links TRBV3-1 (or the pseudogene TRBV3-2) to TRBJ1-1, with D perhaps TRBD1 (6 bases). The ends were cut back, 0 bases at V and 3 bases at J, with 11 bases in the middle. The germline gives CDR1 LGHDT, CDR2 YNNKEL (reference sequence). There are 15 residues in the CDR3. The CDR3, as DNA: TGTGCCAGCAGCCAAGAAGGGCAGGGGTACACTGAAGCTTTCTTT. Translation: CASSQEGQGYTEAFF.